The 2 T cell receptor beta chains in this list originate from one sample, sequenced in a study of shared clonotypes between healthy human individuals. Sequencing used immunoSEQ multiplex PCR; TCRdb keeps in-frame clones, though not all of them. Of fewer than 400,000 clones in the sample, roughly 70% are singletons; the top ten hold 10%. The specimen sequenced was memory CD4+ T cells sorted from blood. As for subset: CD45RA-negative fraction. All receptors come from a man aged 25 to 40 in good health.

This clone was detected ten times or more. The CDR3 DNA is TGTGCCAGCAGCTCATCAGGGGTGAGCAATCAGCCCCAGCATTTT. The encoded protein is CASSSSGVSNQPQHF. V gene TRBV7-9 combines with J gene TRBJ1-5, with D possibly matching TRBD1 (6 bases). V was shortened by 4 bases and J by 1 base, with 11 bases between the two germline ends. The CDR3 spans 15 residues. Germline V CDR1 and CDR2: SEHNR, FQNEAQ (reference sequence). Variable domain in full (rest from reference TRBV7-9 and TRBJ1-5): DTGVSQNPRHKITKRGQNVTFRCDPISEHNRLYWYRQTLGQGPEFLTYFQNEAQLEKSRLLSDRFSAERPKGSFSTLEIQRTEQGDSAMYLCASSSSGVSNQPQHFGDGTRLSIL.

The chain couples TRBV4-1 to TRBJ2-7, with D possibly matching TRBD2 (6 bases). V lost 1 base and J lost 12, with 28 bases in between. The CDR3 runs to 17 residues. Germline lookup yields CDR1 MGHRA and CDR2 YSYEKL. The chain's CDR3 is CASSQVALVGLAVLPYF. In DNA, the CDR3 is TGCGCCAGCAGCCAAGTCGCACTCGTCGGGTTAGCGGTTCTGCCGTACTTC.